The 16 T cell receptor beta chains given below trace back to one sample, sequenced in a study of T cells in localized non-small cell lung cancer. The table came from immunoSEQ multiplex PCR; TCRdb's copy has only in-frame clones and leaves some out. The sample consists of roughly 1,800 clones, 35% to 55% of them appearing once. The starting material was lung tumor tissue, obtained before any cancer treatment. The receptor set was obtained from a male donor aged 60 or over with stage II lung adenocarcinoma.

By share, this clone counts as medium-sized. The rearrangement joins TRBV11-3 to TRBJ2-5, with 8 bases that match TRBD1. Per the germline V gene, CDR1 is SGHNT and CDR2 is YENEEA. Unmatched junction bases numbered 3, after V lost 5 bases and J lost 1 base. The CDR3 spans 14 residues. The CDR3 loop reads CASSHGTGQETQYF. The CDR3 nucleotides read TGTGCCAGCAGCCACGGGACAGGCCAAGAGACCCAGTACTTC.

This rearrangement joins TRBV11-3 to TRBJ2-3; a weak D match, TRBD1 (5 bases). V gave up 4 bases and J gave up 9 bases, with 17 bases separating them. CDR3 length: 14 amino acids. CDR1 SGHNT and CDR2 YENEEA come from the germline V gene. Here the CDR3 reads CASSSDSFSVTQYF. The CDR3 nucleotides are TGTGCCAGCAGCTCCGACAGCTTCTCCGTCACGCAGTATTTT.

The chain combines TRBV9 with TRBJ1-5; tentatively, D is TRBD1 (5 bases). The CDR3 is 14 amino acids. In germline, CDR1 is SGDLS, CDR2 YYNGEE. The V and J ends lost 3 bases and 5 bases respectively, with 12 bases between them. The CDR3 DNA sequence: TGTGCCAGCAGCGCCGGGACCGGATATCAGCCCCAGCATTTT. Its protein product is CASSAGTGYQPQHF.

V usage is TRBV6-8 and J usage is TRBJ2-7; D unclear. Germline V lookup: CDR1 MNHGY, CDR2 SAAAGT. The CDR3 is 15 amino acids. Trimming stripped 0 bases from V and 0 bases from J, with 9 bases between. CDR3 bases: TGTGCCAGCAGTTACTCAGGCGGATCCTCCTACGAGCAGTACTTC. This codes for CASSYSGGSSYEQYF.

This clone ranks as medium-sized. The rearrangement uses TRBV7-2 and TRBJ1-1, with D uncertain. V was trimmed by 4 bases and J by 2 bases, leaving 11 bases between them. CDR1 and CDR2 from the germline V gene are SGHTA and FQGNSA. The CDR3 consists of 14 residues. The CDR3 DNA reads TGTGCCAGCAGCTCTCCCCACGAAAACACTGAAGCTTTCTTT. It codes for CASSSPHENTEAFF.

In its sample, this clone ranks as medium-sized. The DNA of the CDR3 is TGTGCCAGCAGCGGGAGGGGGCCCGGGGAGCTGTTTTTT. Its translation: CASSGRGPGELFF. The chain has TRBV9 and TRBJ2-2; perhaps TRBD1 as D (7 bases). The CDR3 has 13 amino acids. The germline V and J ends were trimmed by 3 bases and 6 bases, with 9 bases remaining between them. From germline, CDR1 is SGDLS and CDR2 YYNGEE.

The rearrangement joins TRBV15 to TRBJ2-3; 8 nucleotides agree with TRBD1. The CDR3 consists of 15 residues. Germline trimming cut 5 bases from V and 3 bases from J; bases unmatched to any gene: 7. The V gene's germline CDR1 is LNHNV and CDR2 YYDKDF (reference sequence). For the CDR3, the DNA is TGTGCCACCAGCCCCCTGGACAGGGCAACAGATACGCAGTATTTT. This encodes CATSPLDRATDTQYF.

The chain uses TRBV9 and TRBJ2-7; TRBD2 is a possible D gene (6 bases). The CDR3 contains 15 residues. Trimming pared 0 bases from V and 2 bases from J, leaving 12 bases between. Germline lookup yields CDR1 SGDLS and CDR2 YYNGEE. The DNA for the CDR3 is TGTGCCAGCAGCGTAGAGGGCGGGGCCGCCTACGAGCAGTACTTC. This gives the protein CASSVEGGAAYEQYF. Variable domain in full (rest from reference TRBV9 and TRBJ2-7): DSGVTQTPKHLITATGQRVTLRCSPRSGDLSVYWYQQSLDQGLQFLIQYYNGEERAKGNILERFSAQQFPDLHSELNLSSLELGDSALYFCASSVEGGAAYEQYFGPGTRLTVT.

The chain uses TRBV28 and TRBJ2-7; weak D call: TRBD1 (6 bases). Trimming cost V 5 bases and J 4 bases, with 15 bases left between them. CDR1 is MDHEN and CDR2 is SYDVKM in the germline V gene. This CDR3 region has 14 residues. The CDR3 spells CASSHRVRVYEQYF. The CDR3, as DNA: TGTGCCAGCAGTCACAGGGTTCGGGTTTACGAGCAGTACTTC.

V gene TRBV30 combines with J gene TRBJ2-7; D possibly corresponds to TRBD1 (6 bases). Between the trimmed V and J ends, which lost 2 bases and 9 bases, there was a span of 11 bases. CDR1 GTSNPN and CDR2 SVGIG come from the germline V gene (reference sequence). CDR3 length equals 11 residues. DNA for the CDR3: TGTGCCTGGAGTACCGACAGGAGGCAGTACTTC. Translation gives CAWSTDRRQYF.

The chain has TRBV28 and TRBJ1-2; D is undetermined. The CDR3 totals 14 residues. Germline V lookup: CDR1 MDHEN, CDR2 SYDVKM. Trimming shortened V by 4 bases and J by 5 bases, and 14 bases separated the two germline ends. Written as DNA, the CDR3 is TGTGCCAGCAGTTGGGCCAGATCTGGATATGGCTACACCTTC. The encoded protein is CASSWARSGYGYTF.

The V call is TRBV18, the J call TRBJ1-2, with D uncertain. The CDR3 spans 13 residues. Germline-derived CDR1 and CDR2 are KGHSH and LQKENI. Trimming pared 6 bases from V and 8 bases from J, leaving 16 bases between. CDR3 nucleotide sequence: TGTGCCAGCTCCGACAATGCCCCCAAGGGCTACACCTTC. Residues: CASSDNAPKGYTF.

CDR3: CASRTGGIDTQYF. In nucleotides, the CDR3 is TGTGCCAGCAGGACAGGGGGCATAGATACGCAGTATTTT. The rearrangement links TRBV6-8 to TRBJ2-3; 10 bases map to TRBD1. V lost 6 bases, J lost 5 bases, and 2 bases stayed unmatched. Germline values: CDR1 MNHGY, CDR2 SAAAGT. CDR3 length equals 13 residues.

V gene TRBV28 combines with J gene TRBJ1-2, with a weak D call TRBD1 (6 bases). CDR3 length: 13 amino acids. Trimming removed 4 bases at V and 4 bases at J, with 10 bases between. Germline CDR1 reads MDHEN; CDR2 reads SYDVKM. CDR3 DNA sequence: TGTGCCAGCAGTTCCGACAGGTTCTATGGCTACACCTTC. This translates into CASSSDRFYGYTF.

CDR3 coding DNA: TGTGCCAGCAGTTACACTAGCGGGAAGGATGAGCAGTTCTTC. Translation: CASSYTSGKDEQFF. The chain recombines TRBV6-8 with TRBJ2-1; TRBD2 matches 10 bases. The CDR3 runs to 14 residues. Germline V lookup: CDR1 MNHGY, CDR2 SAAAGT. V was pared by 2 bases and J by 8 bases, with 3 bases of the junction left unmatched.

The rearrangement uses TRBV9 and TRBJ2-1; perhaps TRBD2 as D (5 bases). CDR3 length equals 17 residues. The germline V gene has CDR1 SGDLS and CDR2 YYNGEE. The ends were cut back, 0 bases at V and 0 bases at J, with 13 bases in the middle. The CDR3 reads CASSVGGGLSSYNEQFF. DNA of the CDR3: TGTGCCAGCAGCGTAGGCGGCGGGTTAAGCTCCTACAATGAGCAGTTCTTC.